These 3 T cell receptor beta chains were all obtained from the same sample, sequenced in a study of blood T cell repertoires in COVID-19. Generated by immunoSEQ multiplex PCR, the TCRdb table keeps only in-frame clones and is missing some. The table has around 180,000 clones, more than 85% seen once. The sequenced sample was peripheral blood. The receptor set was obtained from a woman under 40 with active or convalescent COVID-19.

CDR3 loop: CASSRTSGRGRKYF. In nucleotides, the CDR3 is TGTGCCAGCAGCCGGACTAGCGGGAGGGGTCGTAAGTACTTC. V usage is TRBV6-5 and J usage is TRBJ2-5; TRBD2 aligns across 15 bases. The V segment lost 6 bases and the J segment 12 bases; nucleotides outside the gene matches: 8. Germline CDR1 reads MNHEY; CDR2 reads SVGAGI. The CDR3 runs to 14 residues.

The rearrangement uses TRBV5-4 and TRBJ2-7; tentative D call: TRBD2 (6 bases). Germline V CDR1 and CDR2: SGHNT, YYREEE (reference sequence). V was shortened by 4 bases and J by 6 bases, with 8 bases between the two germline ends. The CDR3 length is 11 residues. CDR3 amino acids: CASSTTSEQYF. CDR3 DNA: TGTGCCAGCAGCACGACTAGCGAGCAGTACTTC.

This clone has a single count. The chain links TRBV28 to TRBJ2-7; no firm D call. Germline CDR1 reads MDHEN; CDR2 reads SYDVKM. Trimming pared 6 bases from V and 5 bases from J, leaving 11 bases between. This CDR3 is 12 amino acids long. The CDR3 DNA reads as TGTGCCAGCAGACCGGTCGGAGACGAGCAGTACTTC. Amino acids: CASRPVGDEQYF.